This passage covers 16 T cell receptor beta chains from one sample sequenced in a study of T cells in localized non-small cell lung cancer. Sequenced by immunoSEQ multiplex PCR; TCRdb stores in-frame clones only, minus some. The sample lists around 140,000 clones, roughly 90% occurring once. Sequencing was performed on peripheral blood, taken before any cancer treatment. The receptors come from a female donor aged 60 or older with stage I lung adenocarcinoma.

The chain combines TRBV5-1 with TRBJ2-7; D is uncertain. Per germline, CDR1 SGHRS and CDR2 YFSETQ. The CDR3 runs 13 residues. V was cut by 0 bases and J by 2 bases, with 6 bases left in between. The CDR3 reads CASSLDVAYEQYF. In DNA form, the CDR3 reads TGCGCCAGCAGCTTGGACGTCGCCTACGAGCAGTACTTC.

This sequence joins TRBV11-2 and TRBJ1-4, with 7 bases fitting TRBD1. From germline, CDR1 is SGHAT and CDR2 FQNNGV. J gave up 8 bases and V 2 bases, and 2 bases lay outside the gene matches. The CDR3 totals 13 residues. The CDR3 DNA reads TGTGCCAGCAGCTTAACAGGGGTAGAAAAACTGTTTTTT. It yields the protein CASSLTGVEKLFF.

The J gene is TRBJ2-7, the V gene TRBV6-6; 9 bases fit TRBD2. After removal of 6 bases from V and 0 bases from J, the junction contained 6 bases not matched to a gene. From germline, CDR1 is MNHNY and CDR2 SVGAGI (reference sequence). The CDR3 spans 15 residues. Written as DNA, the CDR3 is TGTGCCAGCAGGACTAGCGGAACAAGCTCCTACGAGCAGTACTTC. Translated, it gives CASRTSGTSSYEQYF.

V is TRBV7-2 and J is TRBJ2-4, with D perhaps matching TRBD1 or TRBD2 (6 bases each). The CDR3 extends over 18 amino acids. CDR1 and CDR2 (germline): SGHTA, FQGNSA. Trimming took off 1 base at V and 0 bases at J, with 16 bases between the two ends. The CDR3 reads CASSLGSSGALAKNIQYF. CDR3 DNA sequence: TGTGCCAGCAGCTTAGGATCGTCGGGGGCGCTAGCCAAAAACATTCAGTACTTC.

The chain recombines TRBV9 with TRBJ1-4; a weak D match, TRBD1 (5 bases). The CDR3 loop spans 13 amino acids. V lost 5 bases to trimming and J lost 5 bases, with 10 bases between them. In germline, CDR1 is SGDLS, CDR2 YYNGEE. This CDR3 reads CASSGHSNEKLFF. Written as DNA, the CDR3 is TGTGCCAGCAGTGGACACTCGAATGAAAAACTGTTTTTT. The entire variable domain, with the rest obtained from reference TRBV9 and TRBJ1-4, is as follows: DSGVTQTPKHLITATGQRVTLRCSPRSGDLSVYWYQQSLDQGLQFLIQYYNGEERAKGNILERFSAQQFPDLHSELNLSSLELGDSALYFCASSGHSNEKLFFGSGTQLSVL.

The J gene is TRBJ2-3, the V gene TRBV14; TRBD1 or TRBD2 may be the D gene (5 bases each). Germline V lookup: CDR1 SGHDN, CDR2 FVKESK. V lost 0 bases and J lost 2, with 9 bases in between. CDR3 length: 15 amino acids. Here the CDR3 DNA reads TGTGCCAGCAGCCAAGAGGGGACCTACACAGATACGCAGTATTTT. It codes for CASSQEGTYTDTQYF.

The chain joins TRBV28 to TRBJ1-4; TRBD1 matches at 11 bases. V was clipped by 6 bases and J by 8 bases; unmatched bases: 5. This CDR3 contains 14 residues. In germline, CDR1 is MDHEN, CDR2 SYDVKM. The CDR3 sequence: CASSRDRGYEKLFF. The CDR3 coding sequence is TGTGCCAGCAGCCGGGACAGGGGGTACGAAAAACTGTTTTTT.

J is TRBJ1-4 and V is TRBV5-1; D possibly corresponds to TRBD1 (5 bases). The CDR3 length is 15 residues. The germline V gene has CDR1 SGHRS and CDR2 YFSETQ. V shed 0 bases and J shed 2 bases, with 8 bases lying between them. This chain's CDR3 is CASSLGGSTNEKLFF. The CDR3 nucleotides are TGCGCCAGCAGCTTGGGGGGGTCCACTAATGAAAAACTGTTTTTT.

The chain has TRBV7-2 and TRBJ2-1; TRBD2 is a possible D gene (5 bases). CDR3 length equals 14 residues. The germline V and J ends were trimmed by 11 bases and 1 base, with 15 bases remaining between them. Per germline, CDR1 SGHTA and CDR2 FQGNSA. The CDR3 DNA reads TGTGCCGGTGGAAGCGGTGGGTCCTACAATGAGCAGTTCTTC. Translating gives CAGGSGGSYNEQFF.

This chain joins TRBV6-1 and TRBJ2-7; D not resolved. The germline gives CDR1 MNHNS, CDR2 SASEGT. Trimming took off 4 bases at V and 2 bases at J, with 15 bases between the two ends. This CDR3 region has 15 residues. The CDR3 is CASSVRASVTYEQYF. DNA of the CDR3: TGTGCCAGCAGTGTCCGAGCCTCCGTCACCTACGAGCAGTACTTC.

J is TRBJ1-2 and V is TRBV7-9, with D possibly being TRBD1 (5 bases). V was cut by 2 bases and J by 2 bases, with 12 bases left in between. This CDR3 comprises 15 residues. Per the germline V gene, CDR1 is SEHNR and CDR2 is FQNEAQ (reference sequence). The chain's CDR3 is CASSLPQGMNYGYTF. The CDR3 DNA follows: TGTGCCAGCAGCTTACCCCAGGGAATGAACTATGGCTACACCTTC.

The gene calls are TRBV29-1 and TRBJ2-1; D is unclear. The CDR3 length is 12 residues. Germline V gives CDR1 SQVTM, CDR2 ANQGSEA. V gave up 2 bases and J gave up 2 bases, with 4 bases separating them. The CDR3 is CSVERTYNEQFF. The CDR3 DNA reads as TGCAGCGTTGAACGGACCTACAATGAGCAGTTCTTC.

Worth noting for this clone: Within the sample, other DNA sequences also encode this same CDR3. The chain uses TRBV28 and TRBJ2-7; TRBD2 is a possible D gene (5 bases). Looked up from germline, CDR1 is MDHEN and CDR2 is SYDVKM. V dropped 2 bases and J dropped 4 bases, with 6 bases sitting between them. This CDR3 comprises 12 residues. CDR3: CASSLRGYEQYF. The CDR3, as DNA: TGTGCCAGCAGTTTACGAGGGTACGAGCAGTACTTC. Based on the CDR3 plus reference TRBV28 and TRBJ2-7, the full variable domain is DVKVTQSSRYLVKRTGEKVFLECVQDMDHENMFWYRQDPGLGLRLIYFSYDVKMKEKGDIPEGYSVSREKKERFSLILESASTNQTSMYLCASSLRGYEQYFGPGTRLTVT.

The V gene is TRBV6-5, the J gene TRBJ2-7; D might be TRBD2 (5 bases). Trimming removed 6 bases at V and 5 bases at J, with 17 bases between. The V gene's germline CDR1 is MNHEY and CDR2 SVGAGI. The CDR3 has 14 amino acids. The CDR3 DNA follows: TGTGCCAGCAGGACCAACCGGAGGTTCCACGAGCAGTACTTC. Protein: CASRTNRRFHEQYF.

The genes are TRBV28 and TRBJ1-1; maybe TRBD1 (6 bases). CDR3 size: 14 residues. CDR1 and CDR2 (germline): MDHEN, SYDVKM. V lost 4 bases and J lost 6, with 15 bases in between. CDR3 bases: TGTGCCAGCAGTTCCACAGGGTCGAGGCCTGAAGCTTTCTTT. Encoded protein: CASSSTGSRPEAFF. Based on the CDR3 plus reference TRBV28 and TRBJ1-1, the full variable domain is DVKVTQSSRYLVKRTGEKVFLECVQDMDHENMFWYRQDPGLGLRLIYFSYDVKMKEKGDIPEGYSVSREKKERFSLILESASTNQTSMYLCASSSTGSRPEAFFGQGTRLTVV.

About this clone: Other DNA sequences within the sample encode an identical CDR3. CDR3: CASSSDNYGYTF. In DNA, the CDR3 is TGCGCCAGCAGCTCCGATAACTATGGCTACACCTTC. The rearrangement links TRBV5-1 to TRBJ1-2; D unresolved. Per germline, CDR1 SGHRS and CDR2 YFSETQ. This CDR3 region has 12 residues. V lost 3 bases to trimming and J lost 1 base, with 4 bases between them. The full variable domain, with the rest looked up from reference TRBV5-1 and TRBJ1-2, is KAGVTQTPRYLIKTRGQQVTLSCSPISGHRSVSWYQQTPGQGLQFLFEYFSETQRNKGNFPGRFSGRQFSNSRSEMNVSTLELGDSALYLCASSSDNYGYTFGSGTRLTVV.